This entry describes one TCR beta chain. Antigen: not known. This sample is drawn from a study of metastatic and nonmetastatic thyroid tumors. As for the study in general: Comparative analysis of repertoires was undertaken across blood and tumor or nodule tissue obtained from malignant and benign thyroid patients. Study-wide findings and caveats: The reported finding was significantly higher TCR beta diversity in malignant thyroid tumors relative to benign nodules, in blood and tumor.

There were no patients who had received any treatment before thyroid surgery. TCRdb re-analyzed the PCR reads through MiXCR. The data contain 6,200 or so clones, about 34% of them singletons. Sequencing was carried out using adjacent normal tissue. The sequence derives from a female donor with papillary thyroid cancer or a benign thyroid nodule (not recorded which). Some clones in this sample may be carry-over from other donors' samples.

The CDR3: CASRRGLGETQYF. CDR3 DNA: TGTGCCAGCAGGAGGGGGCTAGGGGAGACCCAGTACTTC. V usage is TRBV6-1 and J usage is TRBJ2-5; 7 bases line up with TRBD1. This CDR3 spans 13 amino acids. From germline, CDR1 is MNHNS and CDR2 SASEGT. The junction had 6 bases not matched to a gene; V was cut back by 6 bases and J by 5 bases.